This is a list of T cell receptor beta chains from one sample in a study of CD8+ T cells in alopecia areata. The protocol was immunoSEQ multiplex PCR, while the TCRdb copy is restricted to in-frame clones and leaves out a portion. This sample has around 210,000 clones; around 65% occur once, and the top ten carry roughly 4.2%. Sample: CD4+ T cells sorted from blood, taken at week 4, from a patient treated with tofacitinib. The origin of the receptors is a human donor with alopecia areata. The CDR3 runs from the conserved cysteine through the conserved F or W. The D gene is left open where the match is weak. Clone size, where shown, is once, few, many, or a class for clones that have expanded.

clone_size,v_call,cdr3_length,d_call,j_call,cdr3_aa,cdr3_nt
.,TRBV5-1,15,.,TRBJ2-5,CASSLDAIGQETQYF,TGCGCCAGCAGCTTGGATGCTATCGGGCAAGAGACCCAGTACTTC
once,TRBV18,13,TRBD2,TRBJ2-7,CASSVLAGDEQYF,TGTGCCAGCTCTGTCCTGGCGGGGGACGAGCAGTACTTC
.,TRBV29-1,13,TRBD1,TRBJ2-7,CSGSGQGAKEQYF,TGCAGCGGTTCGGGACAGGGGGCGAAAGAGCAGTACTTC
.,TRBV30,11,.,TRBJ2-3,CAWSVQDTQYF,TGTGCCTGGAGTGTACAGGATACGCAGTATTTT
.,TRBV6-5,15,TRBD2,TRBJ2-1,CASSRTSGGRSEQFF,TGTGCCAGCAGCCGTACTAGCGGGGGGCGCAGCGAGCAGTTCTTC
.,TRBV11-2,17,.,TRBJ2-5,CASSLFSSSAAQETQYF,TGTGCCAGCAGCTTATTTTCTTCTTCGGCTGCCCAAGAGACCCAGTACTTC
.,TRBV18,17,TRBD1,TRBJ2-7,CASSRGSGTGAAYEQYF,TGTGCCAGCTCACGAGGGTCCGGGACAGGGGCCGCCTACGAGCAGTACTTC
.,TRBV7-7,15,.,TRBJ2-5,CASSPGLAEQETQYF,TGTGCTAGCAGCCCGGGACTGGCGGAGCAAGAGACCCAGTACTTC
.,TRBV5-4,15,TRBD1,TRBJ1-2,CASSLGGQANYGYTF,TGTGCCAGCAGCCTGGGGGGACAGGCAAACTATGGCTACACCTTC
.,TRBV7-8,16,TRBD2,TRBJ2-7,CASSKTSGGPSYEQYF,TGTGCCAGCAGCAAGACTAGCGGGGGTCCCTCCTACGAGCAGTACTTC
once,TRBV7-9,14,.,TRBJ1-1,CASSSLRHNTEAFF,TGTGCCAGCAGCTCCTTAAGACACAACACTGAAGCTTTCTTT
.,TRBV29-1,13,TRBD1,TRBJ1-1,CSSRGQGVSRAFF,TGCAGCTCAAGGGGACAGGGGGTGTCAAGAGCTTTCTTT
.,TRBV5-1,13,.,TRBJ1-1,CASSLRGNTEAFF,TGCGCCAGCAGCTTAAGGGGTAACACTGAAGCTTTCTTT
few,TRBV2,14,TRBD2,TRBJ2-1,CASRPGLWDWGQFF,TGTGCCAGCAGGCCGGGACTATGGGACTGGGGGCAGTTCTTC
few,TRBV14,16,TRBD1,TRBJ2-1,CASSATGGFNYNEQFF,TGTGCCAGCAGCGCGACAGGGGGCTTTAATTACAATGAGCAGTTCTTC
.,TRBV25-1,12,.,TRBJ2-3,CASSSSTDTQYF,TGTGCCAGCAGCTCTAGCACAGATACGCAGTATTTT
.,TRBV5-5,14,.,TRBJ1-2,CASSLGRNNYGYTF,TGTGCCAGCAGCTTGGGACGGAACAACTATGGCTACACCTTC
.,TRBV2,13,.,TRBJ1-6,CASSEMGNSPLHF,TGTGCCAGCAGTGAAATGGGGAATTCACCCCTCCACTTT
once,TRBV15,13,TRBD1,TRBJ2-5,CATSRQGRETQYF,TGTGCCACCAGCCGACAGGGCCGGGAGACCCAGTACTTC
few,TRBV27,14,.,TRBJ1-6,CASSFRGRNSPLHF,TGTGCCAGCAGCTTCAGGGGTCGAAATTCACCCCTCCACTTT
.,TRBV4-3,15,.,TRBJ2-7,CASSQDFTGAYEQYF,TGCGCCAGCAGCCAAGATTTCACAGGAGCCTACGAGCAGTACTTC
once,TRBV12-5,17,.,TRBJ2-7,CASGLAPDSLSSYEQYF,TGTGCTAGTGGTTTGGCCCCGGACAGCTTAAGCTCCTACGAGCAGTACTTC
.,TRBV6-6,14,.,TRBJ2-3,CASSKSTRTDTQYF,TGTGCCAGCAGCAAAAGTACTCGCACAGATACGCAGTATTTT
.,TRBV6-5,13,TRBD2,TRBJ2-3,CASRLAGADTQYF,TGTGCCAGCCGACTAGCCGGCGCAGATACGCAGTATTTT
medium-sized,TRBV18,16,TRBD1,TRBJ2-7,CASSPPGTGSLFEQYF,TGTGCCAGCTCACCGCCAGGGACAGGGAGTCTGTTCGAGCAGTACTTC
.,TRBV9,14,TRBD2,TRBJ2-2,CASSLAGGPGELFF,TGTGCCAGCAGCCTAGCGGGGGGCCCCGGGGAGCTGTTTTTT
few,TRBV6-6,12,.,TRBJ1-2,CASRRQVYGYTF,TGTGCCAGCAGGAGACAGGTCTATGGCTACACCTTC
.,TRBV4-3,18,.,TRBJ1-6,CASSQEGHLSSYNSPLHF,TGCGCCAGCAGCCAAGAAGGGCACCTGAGCTCCTATAATTCACCCCTCCACTTT
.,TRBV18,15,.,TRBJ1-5,CASSPAGGSSQPQHF,TGTGCCAGCTCACCGGCGGGTGGAAGTAGTCAGCCCCAGCATTTT
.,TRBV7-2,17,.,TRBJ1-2,CASSLHSRSGFQYGYTF,TGTGCCAGCAGCCTACACAGCAGGTCTGGGTTTCAATATGGCTACACCTTC
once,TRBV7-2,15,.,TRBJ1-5,CASSPRAGDNQPQHF,TGTGCCAGCAGCCCGCGGGCAGGGGACAATCAGCCCCAGCATTTT
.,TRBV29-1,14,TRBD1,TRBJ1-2,CSVSGTDRAYGYTF,TGCAGCGTTTCCGGGACCGACAGGGCTTATGGCTACACCTTC
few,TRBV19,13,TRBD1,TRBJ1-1,CASGQGEVTEAFF,TGTGCCAGCGGACAGGGGGAGGTGACTGAAGCTTTCTTT
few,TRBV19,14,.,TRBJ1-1,CASTPPGKNTEAFF,TGTGCCAGTACCCCCCCAGGAAAGAACACTGAAGCTTTCTTT
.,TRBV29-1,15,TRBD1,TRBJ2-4,CSVGTGGAGKNIQYF,TGCAGCGTTGGGACAGGGGGCGCGGGCAAAAACATTCAGTACTTC
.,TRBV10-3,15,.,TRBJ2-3,CAISEFGLSTDTQYF,TGTGCCATCAGTGAGTTCGGCCTTAGCACAGATACGCAGTATTTT
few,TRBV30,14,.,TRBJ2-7,CAWSPAGGGYEQYF,TGTGCCTGGAGCCCAGCAGGGGGGGGTTACGAGCAGTACTTC
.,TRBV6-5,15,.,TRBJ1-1,CASTFPGASGSEAFF,TGTGCCAGCACCTTCCCAGGGGCATCGGGCTCTGAAGCTTTCTTT
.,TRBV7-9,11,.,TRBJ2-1,CASRNYNEQFF,TGTGCCTCTCGGAACTACAATGAGCAGTTCTTC
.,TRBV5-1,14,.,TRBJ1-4,CASSLGGPDEKLFF,TGCGCCAGCAGCTTGGGGGGGCCGGATGAAAAACTGTTTTTT
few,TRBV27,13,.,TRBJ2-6,CASSFSGANVLTF,TGTGCCAGCAGTTTCTCTGGGGCCAACGTCCTGACTTTC
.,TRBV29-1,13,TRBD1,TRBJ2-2,CSVEQGVSGELFF,TGCAGCGTTGAGCAGGGGGTTTCCGGGGAGCTGTTTTTT
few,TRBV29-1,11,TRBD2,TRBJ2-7,CSAGEGYEQYF,TGCAGCGCCGGGGAGGGGTACGAGCAGTACTTC
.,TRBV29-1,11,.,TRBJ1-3,CSVHSGNTIYF,TGCAGCGTTCACTCTGGAAACACCATATATTTT
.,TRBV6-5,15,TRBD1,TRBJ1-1,CASSGTGGPNTEAFF,TGTGCCAGCAGTGGTACAGGGGGACCTAACACTGAAGCTTTCTTT
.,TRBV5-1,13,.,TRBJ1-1,CASSLGQETEAFF,TGCGCCAGCAGCTTGGGACAGGAAACTGAAGCTTTCTTT
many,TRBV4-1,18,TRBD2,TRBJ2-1,CASSQVDMGFRGGNEQFF,TGCGCCAGCAGCCAAGTAGATATGGGCTTTCGGGGGGGCAATGAGCAGTTCTTC
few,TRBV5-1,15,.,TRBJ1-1,CASNVGGPMNTEAFF,TGCGCCAGCAACGTGGGGGGACCAATGAACACTGAAGCTTTCTTT
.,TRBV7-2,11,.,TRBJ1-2,CASSLGTGAYF,TGTGCCAGCAGCTTAGGAACGGGGGCTTACTTC
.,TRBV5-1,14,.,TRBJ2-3,CASSLSPDTDTQYF,TGCGCCAGCAGCTTAAGCCCTGACACAGATACGCAGTATTTT
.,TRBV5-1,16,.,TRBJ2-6,CASSLVIVSGANVLTF,TGCGCCAGCAGCTTGGTTATTGTCTCTGGGGCCAACGTCCTGACTTTC
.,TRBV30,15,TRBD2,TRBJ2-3,CAWTSGPRSTDTQYF,TGTGCCTGGACTAGCGGACCGCGAAGCACAGATACGCAGTATTTT
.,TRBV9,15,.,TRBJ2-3,CASSVLEAGTDTQYF,TGTGCCAGCAGCGTATTGGAGGCCGGCACAGATACGCAGTATTTT
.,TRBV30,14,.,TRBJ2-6,CAYIFSSGANVLTF,TGTGCCTACATCTTCAGCTCTGGGGCCAACGTCCTGACTTTC
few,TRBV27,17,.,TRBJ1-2,CASSPRKGHKTNYGYTF,TGTGCCAGCAGTCCCCGCAAAGGGCACAAGACTAACTATGGCTACACCTTC